The source of this TCR beta chain is a study of T-cell reconstitution after alpha-beta-depleted transplantation in children. Germline assignment: CDR1 SGDLS and CDR2 YYNGEE. The V gene lost 7 bases and the J gene lost 2 bases, with 19 bases spanning the gap. This CDR3 has 16 amino acids. Unique molecular identifiers were built into the TCRbeta library. TCRdb called the PCR reads again in MiXCR, with one record for every CDR3 protein. The sample carries 250,000 to 350,000 distinct CDR3 sequences, approximately 9.6% recorded once. The chain has TRBV9 and TRBJ2-1; D is perhaps TRBD1 or TRBD2 (5 bases each). The sequencing used PBMCs from the stem cell graft donor, collected from the stem cell graft. The receptor was derived from a human donor who donated a stem cell graft to a child with SCID. Here the CDR3 DNA reads TGTGCCAGCGGAGGACCCCTGAGGGGTACCTACAATGAGCAGTTCTTC. This gives the protein CASGGPLRGTYNEQFF.